A single sample gave rise to the 15 T cell receptor beta chains below, sequenced in a study of T cell clones after liver transplantation. Clones were sequenced by immunoSEQ multiplex PCR, and TCRdb holds only the in-frame ones, with some missing. The table has around 110,000 clones, over 75% seen once. The source material was CD4+ T cells from blood, sampled 12 months after liver transplant. Receptor source: a human patient who received a liver transplant. A share of the T cells may be of graft donor origin.

This clone was detected only once. The chain has TRBV5-4 and TRBJ2-3; D tentatively fits TRBD1 or TRBD2 (5 bases each). The V gene's germline CDR1 is SGHNT and CDR2 YYREEE (reference sequence). This CDR3 comprises 15 residues. The germline V and J ends were trimmed by 4 bases and 2 bases, with 14 bases remaining between them. The CDR3 coding sequence is TGTGCCAGCAGCCACCGGGCAGGGACCACAGATACGCAGTATTTT. Translated: CASSHRAGTTDTQYF.

The V and J genes are TRBV6-1 and TRBJ2-4; 7 bases line up with TRBD2. The CDR3 spans 16 residues. Per germline, CDR1 MNHNS and CDR2 SASEGT. Trimming at V came to 1 base and at J to 0 bases, leaving 3 bases not matched to a gene. CDR3 sequence (DNA): TGTGCCAGCAGTGAAGAACTAGCGTTAGCCAAAAACATTCAGTACTTC. This sequence encodes CASSEELALAKNIQYF.

The chain recombines TRBV5-4 with TRBJ1-1; the match to TRBD1 covers 7 bases. CDR3 length: 15 amino acids. Germline CDR1 reads SGHNT; CDR2 reads YYREEE (reference sequence). Trimming took 2 bases from V and 1 from J; bases not matched to a gene: 5. The CDR3, as DNA: TGTGCCAGCAGCTTCCCGACAGGGAAGAACACTGAAGCTTTCTTT. It yields the protein CASSFPTGKNTEAFF.

The J gene is TRBJ1-5, the V gene TRBV28; D not resolved. The CDR3 has 13 amino acids. The V gene lost 7 bases and the J gene lost 1 base, with 8 bases spanning the gap. The germline CDR1 and CDR2 sequences are MDHEN and SYDVKM. The DNA of the CDR3 is TGTGCCAGCACTGGCGGCAGCAATCAGCCCCAGCATTTT. Protein product: CASTGGSNQPQHF.

The V and J genes are TRBV5-1 and TRBJ1-5; the match to TRBD1 covers 10 bases. Germline values: CDR1 SGHRS, CDR2 YFSETQ. The CDR3 has 15 residues. V lost 4 bases and J lost 4; bases outside the gene matches: 5. Here the CDR3 DNA reads TGCGCCAGCAGCGAGGGACAGGGGCCTAATCAGCCCCAGCATTTT. Translated: CASSEGQGPNQPQHF.

The chain recombines TRBV6-1 with TRBJ2-1; possible D gene TRBD1, 6 bases. Germline V gives CDR1 MNHNS, CDR2 SASEGT. V dropped 10 bases and J dropped 9 bases, with 25 bases sitting between them. The CDR3 is 15 amino acids. CDR3: CATNDQAGAAGEQFF. Here the CDR3 DNA reads TGTGCCACGAACGACCAGGCAGGGGCGGCGGGTGAGCAGTTCTTC.

The CDR3 loop is CASSATGLAGIGTGELFF. The CDR3 region has the DNA TGCGCCAGCAGCGCCACGGGACTAGCGGGGATTGGGACCGGGGAGCTGTTTTTT. The chain is built from TRBV5-1 and TRBJ2-2; TRBD2 matches at 13 bases. The CDR3 has 18 amino acids. V shed 4 bases and J 5 bases; nucleotides not matched to a gene: 11. The germline V gene encodes CDR1 SGHRS and CDR2 YFSETQ. The entire variable domain, with the rest obtained from reference TRBV5-1 and TRBJ2-2, is as follows: KAGVTQTPRYLIKTRGQQVTLSCSPISGHRSVSWYQQTPGQGLQFLFEYFSETQRNKGNFPGRFSGRQFSNSRSEMNVSTLELGDSALYLCASSATGLAGIGTGELFFGEGSRLTVL.

This chain joins TRBV6-5 and TRBJ2-2; the D is unclear. Deletions cut 1 base from V and 6 bases from J, with 12 bases between. Germline V gives CDR1 MNHEY, CDR2 SVGAGI. This CDR3 contains 15 residues. The CDR3 bases are TGTGCCAGCAGTTACTTCCTGACGGACGCCGGGGAGCTGTTTTTT. Its protein is CASSYFLTDAGELFF.

The chain links TRBV5-1 to TRBJ2-1; TRBD2 agrees at 8 bases. Germline CDR1 SGHRS, CDR2 YFSETQ. V dropped 3 bases and J dropped 4; count of bases not matched to a gene: 18. CDR3 size: 19 residues. CDR3 amino acids: CASSSLSGKAKEGYNEQFF. CDR3 DNA sequence: TGCGCCAGCAGCTCCCTTAGCGGGAAGGCTAAGGAGGGATACAATGAGCAGTTCTTC. Filled out from reference TRBV5-1 and TRBJ2-1, the complete variable domain reads KAGVTQTPRYLIKTRGQQVTLSCSPISGHRSVSWYQQTPGQGLQFLFEYFSETQRNKGNFPGRFSGRQFSNSRSEMNVSTLELGDSALYLCASSSLSGKAKEGYNEQFFGPGTRLTVL.

The chain uses TRBV5-1 and TRBJ2-5; D may be TRBD2 (6 bases). Between the trimmed V and J ends, which lost 0 bases and 5 bases, there was a span of 14 bases. This CDR3 is 15 amino acids long. Looked up from germline, CDR1 is SGHRS and CDR2 is YFSETQ. In nucleotides, the CDR3 is TGCGCCAGCAGCTTGGCCGGGCAGGGAGGCGAGACCCAGTACTTC. Translation gives CASSLAGQGGETQYF.

This clone was seen just once. The gene calls are TRBV29-1 and TRBJ1-1, with D maybe TRBD1 (5 bases). Per germline, CDR1 SQVTM and CDR2 ANQGSEA. This CDR3 has 11 amino acids. V lost 7 bases and J lost 9, with 15 bases in between. CDR3 protein: CSAQDFEKAFF. The CDR3 DNA is TGCAGCGCACAGGATTTTGAGAAAGCTTTCTTT.

The V call is TRBV6-6, the J call TRBJ2-2, with D perhaps TRBD2 (5 bases). Deletions cut 6 bases from V and 3 bases from J, with 11 bases between. There are 14 residues in the CDR3. Germline CDR1 MNHNY, CDR2 SVGAGI (reference sequence). This chain's CDR3 is CASSREGHTGELFF. CDR3 nucleotides: TGTGCCAGCAGCCGAGAGGGTCACACCGGGGAGCTGTTTTTT.

V usage is TRBV19 and J usage is TRBJ2-7, with a possible D match to TRBD2 (5 bases). Trimming pared 3 bases from V and 2 bases from J, leaving 8 bases between. Germline CDR1 and CDR2: LNHDA and SQIVND (reference sequence). This CDR3 has 13 residues. In DNA, the CDR3 is TGTGCCAGTAGTATCGGACTTCCCTACGAGCAGTACTTC. It codes for CASSIGLPYEQYF.

The chain employs TRBV28 and TRBJ1-2; no definite D call. V lost 7 bases to trimming and J lost 2 bases, with 11 bases between them. CDR1 and CDR2 (germline): MDHEN, SYDVKM. The CDR3 spans 13 residues. For the CDR3, the DNA is TGTGCCAGCACCCCACTGGGGAACTATGGCTACACCTTC. Its protein product is CASTPLGNYGYTF.

This chain uses TRBV5-4 with TRBJ2-2, with a possible D match to TRBD1 (6 bases). Germline V lookup: CDR1 SGHNT, CDR2 YYREEE (reference sequence). V gave up 3 bases and J gave up 3 bases, with 9 bases separating them. The length of the CDR3 is 14 residues. The CDR3 loop is CASSSQGYTGELFF. DNA for the CDR3: TGTGCCAGCAGCTCACAGGGTTACACCGGGGAGCTGTTTTTT.